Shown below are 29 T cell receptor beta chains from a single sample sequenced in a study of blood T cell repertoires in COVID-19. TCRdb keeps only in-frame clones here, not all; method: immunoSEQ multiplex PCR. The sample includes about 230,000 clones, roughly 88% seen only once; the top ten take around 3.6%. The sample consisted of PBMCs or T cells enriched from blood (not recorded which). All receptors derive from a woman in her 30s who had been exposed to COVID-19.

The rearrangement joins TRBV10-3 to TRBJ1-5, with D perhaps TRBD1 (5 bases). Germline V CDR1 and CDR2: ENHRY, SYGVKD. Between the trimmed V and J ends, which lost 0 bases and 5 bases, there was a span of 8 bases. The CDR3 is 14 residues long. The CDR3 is CAISESAGYQPQHF. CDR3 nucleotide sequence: TGTGCCATCAGTGAGTCGGCAGGGTATCAGCCCCAGCATTTT.

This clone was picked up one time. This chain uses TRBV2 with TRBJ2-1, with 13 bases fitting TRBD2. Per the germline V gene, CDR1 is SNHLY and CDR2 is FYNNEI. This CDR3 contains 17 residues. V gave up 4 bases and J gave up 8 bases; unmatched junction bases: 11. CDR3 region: CASSAATGLAGVYEQFF. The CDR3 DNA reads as TGTGCCAGCAGTGCGGCCACTGGACTAGCGGGAGTTTATGAGCAGTTCTTC.

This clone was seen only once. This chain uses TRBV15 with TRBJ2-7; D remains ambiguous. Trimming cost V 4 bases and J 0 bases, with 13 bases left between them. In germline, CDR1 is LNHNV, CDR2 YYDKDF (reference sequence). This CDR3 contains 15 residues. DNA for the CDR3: TGTGCCACCAGCACCGACTTGACCGCCTCCTACGAGCAGTACTTC. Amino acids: CATSTDLTASYEQYF.

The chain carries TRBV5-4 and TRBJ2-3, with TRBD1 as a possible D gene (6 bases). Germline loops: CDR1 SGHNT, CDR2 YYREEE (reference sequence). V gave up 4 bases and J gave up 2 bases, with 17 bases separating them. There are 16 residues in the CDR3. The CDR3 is CASSLSTGTNTDTQYF. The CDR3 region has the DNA TGTGCCAGCAGCCTCTCCACCGGGACAAACACAGATACGCAGTATTTT. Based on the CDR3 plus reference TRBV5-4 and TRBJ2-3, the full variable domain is ETGVTQSPTHLIKTRGQQVTLRCSSQSGHNTVSWYQQALGQGPQFIFQYYREEENGRGNFPPRFSGLQFPNYSSELNVNALELDDSALYLCASSLSTGTNTDTQYFGPGTRLTVL.

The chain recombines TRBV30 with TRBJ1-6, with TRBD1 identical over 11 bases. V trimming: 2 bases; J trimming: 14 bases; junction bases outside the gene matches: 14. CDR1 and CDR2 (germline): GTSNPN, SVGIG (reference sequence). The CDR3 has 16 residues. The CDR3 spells CAWSPRGGQGGRSLHF. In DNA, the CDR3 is TGTGCCTGGAGTCCCAGAGGGGGACAGGGGGGTCGGTCCCTCCACTTT.

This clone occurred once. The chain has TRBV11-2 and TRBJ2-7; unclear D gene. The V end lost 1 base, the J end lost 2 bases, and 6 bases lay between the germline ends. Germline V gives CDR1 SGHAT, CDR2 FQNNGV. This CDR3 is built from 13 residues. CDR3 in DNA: TGTGCCAGCAGCTTAGGAGGTACCTACGAGCAGTACTTC. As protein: CASSLGGTYEQYF.

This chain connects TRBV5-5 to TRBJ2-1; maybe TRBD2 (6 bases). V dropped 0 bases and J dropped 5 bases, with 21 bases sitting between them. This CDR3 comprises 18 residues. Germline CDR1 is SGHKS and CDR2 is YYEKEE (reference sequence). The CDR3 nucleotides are TGTGCCAGCAGCTTGGGAGTGGCTAGCGCGCCTAACCACAATGAGCAGTTCTTC. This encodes CASSLGVASAPNHNEQFF. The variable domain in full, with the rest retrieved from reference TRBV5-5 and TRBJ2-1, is DAGVTQSPTHLIKTRGQQVTLRCSPISGHKSVSWYQQVLGQGPQFIFQYYEKEERGRGNFPDRFSARQFPNYSSELNVNALLLGDSALYLCASSLGVASAPNHNEQFFGPGTRLTVL.

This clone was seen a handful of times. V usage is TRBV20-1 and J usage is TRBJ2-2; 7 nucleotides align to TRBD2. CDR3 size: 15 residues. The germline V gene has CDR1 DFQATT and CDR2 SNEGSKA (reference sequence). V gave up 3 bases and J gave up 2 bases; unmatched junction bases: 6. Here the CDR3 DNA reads TGCAGTGCTAGTACGGGAGGAGTTAACACCGGGGAGCTGTTTTTT. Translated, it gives CSASTGGVNTGELFF.

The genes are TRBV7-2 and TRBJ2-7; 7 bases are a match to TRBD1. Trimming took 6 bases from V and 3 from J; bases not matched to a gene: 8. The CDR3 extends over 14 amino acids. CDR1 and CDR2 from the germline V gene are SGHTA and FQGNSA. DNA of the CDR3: TGTGCCAGCAGTTTTGCCGGGACAGTCTACGAGCAGTACTTC. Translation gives CASSFAGTVYEQYF.

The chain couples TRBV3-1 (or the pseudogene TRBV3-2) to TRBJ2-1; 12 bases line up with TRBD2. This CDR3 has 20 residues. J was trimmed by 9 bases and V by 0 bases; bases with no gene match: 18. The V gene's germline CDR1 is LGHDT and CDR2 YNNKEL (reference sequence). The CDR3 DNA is TGTGCCAGCAGCCAAGAAGGGGCTAGCGGGAGGGCCAGCCCGGGGGCTGAGCAGTTCTTC. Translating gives CASSQEGASGRASPGAEQFF.

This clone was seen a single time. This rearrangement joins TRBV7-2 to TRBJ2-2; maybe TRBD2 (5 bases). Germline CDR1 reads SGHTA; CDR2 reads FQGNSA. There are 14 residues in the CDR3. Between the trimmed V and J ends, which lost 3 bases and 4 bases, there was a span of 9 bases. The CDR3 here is CASSFSGSTGELFF. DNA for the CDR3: TGTGCCAGCAGCTTCAGTGGGAGCACCGGGGAGCTGTTTTTT.

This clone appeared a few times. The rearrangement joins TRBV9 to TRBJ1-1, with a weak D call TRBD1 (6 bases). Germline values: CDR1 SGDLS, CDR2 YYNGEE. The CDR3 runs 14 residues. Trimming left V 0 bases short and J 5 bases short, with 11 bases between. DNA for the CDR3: TGTGCCAGCAGCGTAGCAGGGGAGACGACTGAAGCTTTCTTT. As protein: CASSVAGETTEAFF.

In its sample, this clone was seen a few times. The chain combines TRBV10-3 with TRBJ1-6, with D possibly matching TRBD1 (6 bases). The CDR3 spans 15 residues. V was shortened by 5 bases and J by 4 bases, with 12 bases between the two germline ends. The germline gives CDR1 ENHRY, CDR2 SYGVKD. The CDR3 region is CAISKRDIYNSPLHF. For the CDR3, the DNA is TGTGCCATCAGTAAACGGGACATATATAATTCACCCCTCCACTTT.

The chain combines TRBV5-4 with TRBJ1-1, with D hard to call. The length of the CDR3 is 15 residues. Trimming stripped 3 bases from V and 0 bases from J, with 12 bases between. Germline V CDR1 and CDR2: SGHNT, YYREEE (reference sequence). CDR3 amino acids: CASSWRWGLNTEAFF. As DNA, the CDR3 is TGTGCCAGCAGCTGGAGGTGGGGTCTGAACACTGAAGCTTTCTTT. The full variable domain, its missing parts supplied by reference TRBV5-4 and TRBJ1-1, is ETGVTQSPTHLIKTRGQQVTLRCSSQSGHNTVSWYQQALGQGPQFIFQYYREEENGRGNFPPRFSGLQFPNYSSELNVNALELDDSALYLCASSWRWGLNTEAFFGQGTRLTVV.

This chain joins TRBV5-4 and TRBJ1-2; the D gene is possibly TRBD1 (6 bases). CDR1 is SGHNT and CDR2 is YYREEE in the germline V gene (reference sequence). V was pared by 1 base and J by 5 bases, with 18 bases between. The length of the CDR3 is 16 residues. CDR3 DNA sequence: TGTGCCAGCAGCTTGATTTCGGACAGCCTCCGGTATGGCTACACCTTC. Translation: CASSLISDSLRYGYTF.

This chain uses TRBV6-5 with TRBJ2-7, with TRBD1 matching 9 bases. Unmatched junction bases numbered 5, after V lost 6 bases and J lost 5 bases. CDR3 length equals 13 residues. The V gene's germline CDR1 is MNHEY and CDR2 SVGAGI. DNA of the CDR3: TGTGCCAGCAGGAAGACAGGGGGTAACGAGCAGTACTTC. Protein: CASRKTGGNEQYF.

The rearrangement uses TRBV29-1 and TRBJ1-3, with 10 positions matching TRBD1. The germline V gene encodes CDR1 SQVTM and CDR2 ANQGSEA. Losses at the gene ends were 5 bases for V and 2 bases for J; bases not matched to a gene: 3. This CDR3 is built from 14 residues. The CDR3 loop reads CSVRQGATGNTIYF. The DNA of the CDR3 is TGCAGCGTTAGACAGGGGGCGACTGGAAACACCATATATTTT.

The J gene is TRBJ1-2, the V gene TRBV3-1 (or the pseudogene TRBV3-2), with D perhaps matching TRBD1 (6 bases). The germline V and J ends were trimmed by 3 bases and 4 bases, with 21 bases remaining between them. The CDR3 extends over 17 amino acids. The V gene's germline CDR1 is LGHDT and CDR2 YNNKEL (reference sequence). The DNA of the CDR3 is TGTGCCAGCAGCCAGTTTTTACAGGGTGGATCGGTCTATGGCTACACCTTC. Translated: CASSQFLQGGSVYGYTF.

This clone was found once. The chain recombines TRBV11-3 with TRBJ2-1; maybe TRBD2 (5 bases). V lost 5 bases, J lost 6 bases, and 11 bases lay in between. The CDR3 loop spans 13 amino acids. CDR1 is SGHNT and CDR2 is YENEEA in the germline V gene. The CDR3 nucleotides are TGTGCCAGCAGCCCGGACTTCCCCAATGAGCAGTTCTTC. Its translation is CASSPDFPNEQFF.

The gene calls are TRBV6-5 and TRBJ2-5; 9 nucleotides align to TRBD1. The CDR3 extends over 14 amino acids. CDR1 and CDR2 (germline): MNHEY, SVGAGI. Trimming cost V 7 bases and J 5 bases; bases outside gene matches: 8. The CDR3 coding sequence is TGTGCCAGCATTTCCGGGACAGGGCGGGAGACCCAGTACTTC. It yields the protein CASISGTGRETQYF.

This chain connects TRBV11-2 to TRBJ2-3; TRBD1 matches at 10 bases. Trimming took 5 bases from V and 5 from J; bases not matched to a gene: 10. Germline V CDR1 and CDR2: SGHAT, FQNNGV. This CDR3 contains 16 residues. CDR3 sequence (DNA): TGTGCCAGCAGCCAAATTCCGGGACAGGGGATAGATACGCAGTATTTT. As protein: CASSQIPGQGIDTQYF.

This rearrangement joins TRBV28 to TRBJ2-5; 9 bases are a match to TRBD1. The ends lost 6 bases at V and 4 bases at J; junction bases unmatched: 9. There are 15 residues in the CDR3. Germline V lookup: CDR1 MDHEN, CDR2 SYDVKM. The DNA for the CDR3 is TGTGCCAGCAGCAGCCCGGGACAGGGAATAGAGACCCAGTACTTC. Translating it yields CASSSPGQGIETQYF.

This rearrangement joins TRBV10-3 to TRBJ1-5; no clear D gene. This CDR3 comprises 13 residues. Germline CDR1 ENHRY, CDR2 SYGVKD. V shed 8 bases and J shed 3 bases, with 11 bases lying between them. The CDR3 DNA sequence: TGTGCCATCTCGGCCGACACCAATCAGCCCCAGCATTTT. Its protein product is CAISADTNQPQHF.

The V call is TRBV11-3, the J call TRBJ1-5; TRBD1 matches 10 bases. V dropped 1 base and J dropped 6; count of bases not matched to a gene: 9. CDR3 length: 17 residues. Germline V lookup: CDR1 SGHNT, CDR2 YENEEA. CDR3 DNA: TGTGCCAGCAGCTTAGGGGAACCGGGACAGGGGACTCAGCCCCAGCATTTT. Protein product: CASSLGEPGQGTQPQHF.

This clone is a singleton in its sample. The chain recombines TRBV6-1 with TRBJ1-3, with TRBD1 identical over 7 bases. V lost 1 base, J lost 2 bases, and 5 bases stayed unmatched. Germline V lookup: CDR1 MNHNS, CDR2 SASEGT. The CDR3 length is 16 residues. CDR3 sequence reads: CASSEGTGVAGNTIYF. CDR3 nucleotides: TGTGCCAGCAGTGAAGGCACAGGGGTTGCTGGAAACACCATATATTTT.

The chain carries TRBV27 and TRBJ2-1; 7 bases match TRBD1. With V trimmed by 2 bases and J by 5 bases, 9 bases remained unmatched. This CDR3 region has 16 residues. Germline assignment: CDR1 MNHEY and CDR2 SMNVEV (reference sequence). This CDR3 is CASSLALRDRNNEQFF. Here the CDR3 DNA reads TGTGCCAGCAGTTTAGCCCTCAGGGACAGAAACAATGAGCAGTTCTTC.

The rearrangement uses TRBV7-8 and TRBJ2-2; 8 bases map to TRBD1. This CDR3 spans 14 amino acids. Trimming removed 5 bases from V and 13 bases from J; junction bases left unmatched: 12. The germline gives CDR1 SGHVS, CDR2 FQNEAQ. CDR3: CASSQGTGSLGLFF. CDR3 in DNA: TGTGCCAGCAGCCAGGGGACAGGATCTTTAGGGCTGTTTTTT.

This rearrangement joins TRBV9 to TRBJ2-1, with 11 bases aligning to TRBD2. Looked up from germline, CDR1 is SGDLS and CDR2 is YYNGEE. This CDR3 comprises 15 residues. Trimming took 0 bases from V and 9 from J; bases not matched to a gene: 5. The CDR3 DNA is TGTGCCAGCAGCGTAGCTACTAGCGGGAGCGTTGAGCAGTTCTTC. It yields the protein CASSVATSGSVEQFF.

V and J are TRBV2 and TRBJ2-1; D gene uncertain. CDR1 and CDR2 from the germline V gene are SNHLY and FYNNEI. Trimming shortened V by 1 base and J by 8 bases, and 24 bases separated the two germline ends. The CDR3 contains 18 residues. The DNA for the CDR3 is TGTGCCAGCAGTGAAGTAGCAAGCGACCTAATTAATGCAGATGAGCAGTTCTTC. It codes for CASSEVASDLINADEQFF.